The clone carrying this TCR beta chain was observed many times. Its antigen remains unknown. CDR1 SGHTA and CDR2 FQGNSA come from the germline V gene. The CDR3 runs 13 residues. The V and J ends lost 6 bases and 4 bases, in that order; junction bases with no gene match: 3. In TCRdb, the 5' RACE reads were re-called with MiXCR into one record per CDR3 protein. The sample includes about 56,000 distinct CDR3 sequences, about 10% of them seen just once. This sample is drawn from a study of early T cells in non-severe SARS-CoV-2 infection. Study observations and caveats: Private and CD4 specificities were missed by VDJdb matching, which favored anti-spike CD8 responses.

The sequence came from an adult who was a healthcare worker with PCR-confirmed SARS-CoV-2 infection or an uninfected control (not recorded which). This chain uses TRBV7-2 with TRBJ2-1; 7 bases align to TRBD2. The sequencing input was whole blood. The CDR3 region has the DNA TGTGCCAGCAGGCCTAGCGGATACAATGAGCAGTTCTTC. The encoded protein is CASRPSGYNEQFF.